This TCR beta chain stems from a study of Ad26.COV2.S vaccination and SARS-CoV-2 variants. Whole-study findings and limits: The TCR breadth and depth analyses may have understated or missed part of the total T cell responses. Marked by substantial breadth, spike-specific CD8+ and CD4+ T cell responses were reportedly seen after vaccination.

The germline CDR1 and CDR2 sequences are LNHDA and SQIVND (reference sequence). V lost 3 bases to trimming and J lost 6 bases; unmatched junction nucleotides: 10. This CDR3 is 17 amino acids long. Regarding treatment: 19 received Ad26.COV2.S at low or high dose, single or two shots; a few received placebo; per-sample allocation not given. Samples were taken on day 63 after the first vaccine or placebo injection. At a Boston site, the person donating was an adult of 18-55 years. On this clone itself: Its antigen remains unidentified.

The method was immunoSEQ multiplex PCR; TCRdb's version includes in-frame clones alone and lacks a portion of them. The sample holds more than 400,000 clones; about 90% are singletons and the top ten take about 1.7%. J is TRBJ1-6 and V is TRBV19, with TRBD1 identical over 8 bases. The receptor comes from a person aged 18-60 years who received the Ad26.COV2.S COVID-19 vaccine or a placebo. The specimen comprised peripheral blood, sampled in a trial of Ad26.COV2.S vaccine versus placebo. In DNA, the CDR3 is TGTGCCAGTAGTATTGTGGAGGACAGGGAATTTAATTCACCCCTCCACTTT. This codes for CASSIVEDREFNSPLHF. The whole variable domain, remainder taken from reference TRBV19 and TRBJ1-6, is DGGITQSPKYLFRKEGQNVTLSCEQNLNHDAMYWYRQDPGQGLRLIYYSQIVNDFQKGDIAEGYSVSREKKESFPLTVTSAQKNPTAFYLCASSIVEDREFNSPLHFGNGTRLTVT.